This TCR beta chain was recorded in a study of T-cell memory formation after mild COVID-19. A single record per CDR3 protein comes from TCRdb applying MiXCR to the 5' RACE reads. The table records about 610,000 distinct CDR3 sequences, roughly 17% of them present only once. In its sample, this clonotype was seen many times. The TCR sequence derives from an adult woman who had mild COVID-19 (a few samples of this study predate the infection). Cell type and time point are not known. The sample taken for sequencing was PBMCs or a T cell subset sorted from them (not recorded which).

The CDR3 spells CAISNLLAGTIPRSYNEQFF. The CDR3 DNA follows: TGTGCCATCAGCAACTTACTAGCGGGAACCATACCACGGTCCTACAATGAGCAGTTCTTC. This sequence joins TRBV10-3 and TRBJ2-1, with TRBD2 matching 10 bases. V trimming: 6 bases; J trimming: 1 base; junction bases outside the gene matches: 18. Germline lookup yields CDR1 ENHRY and CDR2 SYGVKD. This CDR3 region has 20 residues.